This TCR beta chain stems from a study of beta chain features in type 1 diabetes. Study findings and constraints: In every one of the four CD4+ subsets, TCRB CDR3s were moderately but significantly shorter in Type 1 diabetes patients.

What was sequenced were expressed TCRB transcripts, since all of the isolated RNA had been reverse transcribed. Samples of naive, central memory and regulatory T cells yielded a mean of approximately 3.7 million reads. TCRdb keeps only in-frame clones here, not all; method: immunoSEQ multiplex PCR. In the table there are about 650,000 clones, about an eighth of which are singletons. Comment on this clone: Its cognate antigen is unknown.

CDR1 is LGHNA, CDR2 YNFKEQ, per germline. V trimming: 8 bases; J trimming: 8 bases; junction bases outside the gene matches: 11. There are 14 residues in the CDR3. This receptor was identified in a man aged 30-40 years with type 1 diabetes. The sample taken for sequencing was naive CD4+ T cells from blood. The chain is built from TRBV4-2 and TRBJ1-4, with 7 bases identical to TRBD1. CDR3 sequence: CASSMSGGREKLFF. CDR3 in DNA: TGTGCCAGCTCCATGTCAGGGGGACGAGAAAAACTGTTTTTT.